This T cell receptor (beta chain) was recovered during a study of CD8 T cells in ankylosing spondylitis. Remarks on this clonotype: The antigen remains unidentified.

MiXCR, run by TCRdb on the 5' RACE reads, gives a single entry per CDR3 protein. The sample comprises approximately 440,000 distinct CDR3 sequences, 17% of which are singletons, and 0.95% to 1.1% rests with the top ten. Study-wide findings and caveats: It appeared that ankylosing spondylitis blood was characterized by a TCR beta motif of several highly homologous variants.

The CDR3 has 15 residues. Trimming took 4 bases from V and 6 from J, leaving 18 bases between them. The receptor was isolated from a male donor with ankylosing spondylitis. Sequenced: blood, either unsorted or a sorted T cell fraction (not recorded which). The J gene is TRBJ1-1, the V gene TRBV12-3 or TRBV12-4; a weak D match, TRBD1 (5 bases). CDR3 DNA sequence: TGTGCCAGCAGTTCGGCTCAAGTGGGGGAGCCTGAAGCTTTCTTT. It yields the protein CASSSAQVGEPEAFF.